These 13 T cell receptor beta chains came from one sample sequenced in a study of tumor and adjacent non-tumor tissue in lung cancer. TCRbeta libraries were built with three rounds of nested PCR, modified from ARM-PCR. TCRdb fed the multiplex PCR reads into MiXCR, producing one record per CDR3 protein. The sample has around 100,000 distinct CDR3 sequences, over 55% seen once; the top ten hold approximately 18%. This sample's RNA came from whole unsorted tissue. The normal lung tissue was taken more than 3 cm from the tumor edge. Sequenced material: distant non-tumor lung tissue. Every receptor here comes from a man aged 30-40 years with non-small cell lung cancer.

In this sample, this clonotype turned up once. Compared with germline, one end of the junction differs, possibly owing to a read error. The CDR3 protein is CSPSADSRNTEAFF. The CDR3 coding sequence is TGCAGTCCTAGTGCGGACAGTAGGAACACTGAGGCTTTCTTT. This rearrangement joins TRBV20-1 to TRBJ1-1; D may be TRBD1 (6 bases). The germline V gene has CDR1 DFQATT and CDR2 SNEGSKA (reference sequence). The CDR3 has 14 residues.

J is TRBJ2-5 and V is TRBV5-1; maybe TRBD2 (5 bases). The CDR3 consists of 14 residues. Trimming removed 8 bases at V and 1 base at J, with 15 bases between. Germline-derived CDR1 and CDR2 are SGHRS and YFSETQ. The CDR3 DNA reads TGCGCCAGTAGAACGGGATCTAGCCAAGAGACCCAGTACTTC. Protein product: CASRTGSSQETQYF. Based on the CDR3 plus reference TRBV5-1 and TRBJ2-5, the full variable domain is KAGVTQTPRYLIKTRGQQVTLSCSPISGHRSVSWYQQTPGQGLQFLFEYFSETQRNKGNFPGRFSGRQFSNSRSEMNVSTLELGDSALYLCASRTGSSQETQYFGPGTRLLVL.

Of note for this clonotype: A clone one base away is much larger, so this may be a read error. This chain links TRBV6-2 or TRBV6-3 with TRBJ2-7, with D hard to call. Trimming pared 10 bases from V and 5 bases from J, leaving 12 bases between. Per the germline V gene, CDR1 is MNHEY and CDR2 is SVGEGT. The CDR3 contains 11 residues. CDR3 sequence (DNA): TGTGCCAACAGCTTCATACACGAGCAGTACTTC. It translates to CANSFIHEQYF.

The gene calls are TRBV21-1 and TRBJ2-7; the table's D call of TRBD1 was not tested on the DNA. TRBV21-1 is marked as a pseudogene. The CDR3 extends over 16 amino acids. CDR3 sequence: CASDVSPPGPSYEQYF. CDR3 DNA: TGTGCCAGTGACGTTTCCCCCCCGGGACCTTCATACGAGCAGTACTTC.

Concerning this clonotype: Relative to the germline gene, one junction end is altered; a read error may explain this. The chain joins TRBV5-6 to TRBJ1-5; unclear D gene. The CDR3 is made up of 15 amino acids. Germline lookup yields CDR1 SGHDT and CDR2 YYEEEE. Written as DNA, the CDR3 is TGTGCCAGCAGCTTGGTCATAGGGCGCAATCAACCCCAGCATTTT. It yields the protein CASSLVIGRNQPQHF.

This clonotype was detected only a few times. The rearrangement links TRBV20-1 to TRBJ2-4; 7 bases are a match to TRBD2. With 6 bases clipped from V and 3 bases from J, the junction kept 11 bases outside the gene matches. The CDR3 extends over 15 amino acids. Germline V gene sequence: CDR1 DFQATT, CDR2 SNEGSKA (reference sequence). The CDR3 is CSAPPLAGVKNIQYF. The CDR3 nucleotides are TGCAGTGCGCCGCCGTTAGCGGGCGTCAAAAACATTCAGTACTTC.

As concerns this clonotype: The junction departs from the called germline gene at one end, perhaps through a read error. The V and J genes are TRBV5-4 and TRBJ1-3; no clear D gene. The V gene's germline CDR1 is SGHNT and CDR2 YYREEE (reference sequence). The CDR3 has 14 residues. CDR3 residues: CASGQGSSGSTIYF. The CDR3 DNA reads TGTGCCAGCGGCCAAGGGTCATCTGGAAGCACCATATATTTT. The variable domain in full, completed from reference TRBV5-4 and TRBJ1-3, reads ETGVTQSPTHLIKTRGQQVTLRCSSQSGHNTVSWYQQALGQGPQFIFQYYREEENGRGNFPPRFSGLQFPNYSSELNVNALELDDSALYLCASGQGSSGSTIYFGEGSWLTVV.

Concerning this clonotype: A junction boundary mismatches the germline segment, possibly from a read error. The V gene is TRBV11-2, the J gene TRBJ2-5; D is unclear. The CDR3 is 12 amino acids. Germline values: CDR1 SGHAT, CDR2 FQNNGV. The CDR3 DNA reads TGTGCCGGCTGCTTATACCAGGAGACCCAGTACTTC. Translated, it gives CAGCLYQETQYF.

A remark on this clonotype: The germline gene is not matched at one end of the junction; a read error may be the cause. The chain employs TRBV29-1 and TRBJ1-2; D is unresolved. Germline assignment: CDR1 SQVTM and CDR2 ANQGSEA. The length of the CDR3 is 11 residues. The CDR3 sequence is CSVEQEYGYIF. CDR3 coding DNA: TGCAGCGTTGAACAGGAGTATGGCTATATCTTC.

In regard to this clonotype: Just one base apart from a much larger clone, this may be a read error. This chain connects TRBV24-1 to TRBJ1-2; D is ambiguous. Germline V lookup: CDR1 KGHDR, CDR2 SFDVKD. The CDR3 has 12 residues. Trimming took off 5 bases at V and 6 bases at J, with 9 bases between the two ends. For the CDR3, the DNA is TGTGCCACCAGTGTGAGGGTGGATGGCTACACCTTC. Its protein product is CATSVRVDGYTF.

Turning to this clonotype: A read error is likely, as this CDR3 ends without the conserved phenylalanine or tryptophan. No DNA is shown, since the ends of the CDR3 on it are uncertain; the CDR3 is the one TCRdb lists. The chain uses TRBV11-2 and TRBJ2-3; the table calls TRBD1, which could not be checked here. The CDR3 length is 15 residues, termini included. Per the germline V gene, CDR1 is SGHAT and CDR2 is FQNNGV. The CDR3 is CASSLIAGGTDTHYL.

This clonotype was observed once. A read error may account for a junction end that differs from germline. V is TRBV4-1 and J is TRBJ2-2; 12 positions match TRBD2. The CDR3 totals 16 residues. CDR1 MGHRA and CDR2 YSYEKL come from the germline V gene. CDR3 sequence: CASSLWTSGNTGELFF. CDR3 coding DNA: TGCGCCAGCAGCCTATGGACTAGCGGGAACACCGGGGAGTTGTTTTTT.

As for this clonotype: This clone may be a read error of a much larger clone one base away. The V and J genes are TRBV5-6 and TRBJ1-6; the match to TRBD1 covers 8 bases. Per the germline V gene, CDR1 is SGHDT and CDR2 is YYEEEE. Trimming removed 9 bases from V and 9 bases from J; junction bases left unmatched: 8. The CDR3 is made up of 13 amino acids. CDR3 DNA: TGTGCCACCTTCCGACAGGGGACTTCACCCCTCCACTTT. Translating it yields CATFRQGTSPLHF.